The next 25 T cell receptor beta chains were all read from a single sample in a study of blood T cell repertoires in COVID-19. TCRdb's table, derived via immunoSEQ multiplex PCR, lists solely in-frame clones and lacks some. The sample lists hundreds of thousands of clones, about 88% seen once, with 1.3% in the top ten. Sequencing used peripheral blood. These TCRs come from a man in his 70s with acute or convalescent COVID-19.

The gene calls are TRBV5-8 and TRBJ1-1; tentatively, D is TRBD1 (5 bases). Germline V gives CDR1 SGHTS, CDR2 YDEGEE. The CDR3 is made up of 14 amino acids. Trimming cost V 0 bases and J 7 bases, with 13 bases left between them. CDR3 residues: CASSLGQGKIEAFF. In DNA form, the CDR3 reads TGTGCCAGCAGCTTGGGGCAGGGTAAAATTGAAGCTTTCTTT.

This rearrangement joins TRBV29-1 to TRBJ1-4; a possible D gene is TRBD1 (5 bases). Per the germline V gene, CDR1 is SQVTM and CDR2 is ANQGSEA. Trimming cost V 0 bases and J 4 bases, with 9 bases left between them. This CDR3 contains 14 residues. In DNA form, the CDR3 reads TGCAGCGTTGAAGATCGGGGGGGTAATGAAAAACTGTTTTTT. This encodes CSVEDRGGNEKLFF.

The chain joins TRBV5-1 to TRBJ1-2, with D tentatively TRBD1 (5 bases). Germline loops: CDR1 SGHRS, CDR2 YFSETQ. V was clipped by 4 bases and J by 1 base, with 17 bases between them. The length of the CDR3 is 16 residues. This CDR3 reads CASSDHRDWDNYGYTF. CDR3 coding DNA: TGCGCCAGCAGCGACCACCGGGACTGGGATAACTATGGCTACACCTTC.

The rearrangement links TRBV6-2 or TRBV6-3 to TRBJ2-7; 8 nucleotides align to TRBD1. The CDR3 totals 12 residues. Unmatched junction bases numbered 8, after V lost 6 bases and J lost 10 bases. The germline gives CDR1 MNHEY, CDR2 SVGEGT. This CDR3 is CASSPRDRSQYF. The CDR3 DNA reads as TGTGCCAGCAGCCCCCGGGACAGGTCTCAGTACTTC.

This sequence joins TRBV3-1 (or the pseudogene TRBV3-2) and TRBJ1-6, with TRBD1 identical over 8 bases. Germline V gives CDR1 LGHDT, CDR2 YNNKEL (reference sequence). This CDR3 spans 16 amino acids. The trim removed 3 bases at V and 7 bases at J, leaving 8 bases unmatched. The CDR3 loop is CASSQTRQGWNSPLHF. The DNA of the CDR3 is TGTGCCAGCAGCCAGACGAGACAGGGGTGGAATTCACCCCTCCACTTT.

The CDR3 reads CASSSLRTESSYEQYF. As DNA, the CDR3 is TGTGCCAGCAGTTCGCTACGGACAGAGAGCTCCTACGAGCAGTACTTC. The V and J genes are TRBV6-2 or TRBV6-3 and TRBJ2-7; tentative D call: TRBD1 (6 bases). This CDR3 contains 16 residues. The V gene lost 4 bases and the J gene lost 0 bases, with 16 bases spanning the gap. CDR1 and CDR2 from the germline V gene are MNHEY and SVGEGT.

The CDR3 DNA reads TGTGCCAGCAGCCAAGTCCGGTATGAGCAGTTCTTC. It specifies CASSQVRYEQFF. V and J are TRBV28 and TRBJ2-1; D unresolved. Trimming took off 6 bases at V and 8 bases at J, with 11 bases between the two ends. The germline gives CDR1 MDHEN, CDR2 SYDVKM. CDR3 length: 12 residues.

The chain couples TRBV6-5 to TRBJ2-7; D not resolved. Germline loops: CDR1 MNHEY, CDR2 SVGAGI. V was clipped by 2 bases and J by 1 base, with 12 bases between them. The CDR3 is made up of 15 amino acids. CDR3 coding DNA: TGTGCCAGCAGTTACGGTCAGGATATTTCCTACGAGCAGTACTTC. Encoded protein: CASSYGQDISYEQYF.

This sequence joins TRBV28 and TRBJ2-5; tentative D call: TRBD1 (6 bases). Trimming pared 4 bases from V and 2 bases from J, leaving 11 bases between. The CDR3 runs to 14 residues. Germline CDR1 reads MDHEN; CDR2 reads SYDVKM. The CDR3 sequence: CASSSPGAQETQYF. The CDR3 nucleotides read TGTGCCAGCAGTTCCCCAGGGGCGCAAGAGACCCAGTACTTC.

V usage is TRBV4-2 and J usage is TRBJ2-1; the D gene is possibly TRBD2 (6 bases). The CDR3 runs to 15 residues. CDR1 LGHNA and CDR2 YNFKEQ come from the germline V gene. Trimming cost V 0 bases and J 7 bases, with 13 bases left between them. The DNA of the CDR3 is TGTGCCAGCAGCCAAGACCCGACTAGGAGGAATGAGCAGTTCTTC. As protein: CASSQDPTRRNEQFF.

The rearrangement uses TRBV19 and TRBJ2-2, with 10 positions matching TRBD2. The CDR3 is 15 residues long. The V and J ends lost 6 bases and 5 bases, in that order; junction bases with no gene match: 6. From germline, CDR1 is LNHDA and CDR2 SQIVND (reference sequence). CDR3 nucleotide sequence: TGTGCCAGTAGACTTACGGGACTAGCGACCGGGGAGCTGTTTTTT. Amino acid sequence: CASRLTGLATGELFF. The full variable domain, its missing parts supplied by reference TRBV19 and TRBJ2-2, is DGGITQSPKYLFRKEGQNVTLSCEQNLNHDAMYWYRQDPGQGLRLIYYSQIVNDFQKGDIAEGYSVSREKKESFPLTVTSAQKNPTAFYLCASRLTGLATGELFFGEGSRLTVL.

V is TRBV5-4 and J is TRBJ1-2, with 8 nucleotides matching TRBD1. This CDR3 is built from 20 residues. Looked up from germline, CDR1 is SGHNT and CDR2 is YYREEE (reference sequence). J was trimmed by 6 bases and V by 4 bases; bases with no gene match: 26. This CDR3 reads CASSRTPGGLTGGLWNGYTF. The CDR3 nucleotides read TGTGCCAGCAGCCGTACTCCCGGCGGATTAACAGGGGGATTATGGAATGGCTACACCTTC.

This clone appeared a few times. The chain has TRBV27 and TRBJ2-7; perhaps TRBD2 as D (5 bases). The CDR3 contains 16 residues. Deletions cut 4 bases from V and 2 bases from J, with 18 bases between. Germline V lookup: CDR1 MNHEY, CDR2 SMNVEV (reference sequence). CDR3 loop: CASSSLTRTLAYEQYF. The CDR3 DNA reads TGTGCCAGCAGTTCCCTCACTAGGACTCTCGCCTACGAGCAGTACTTC.

The chain links TRBV7-2 to TRBJ1-2, with D hard to call. The CDR3 is 15 residues long. CDR1 and CDR2 from the germline V gene are SGHTA and FQGNSA. Trimming shortened V by 5 bases and J by 6 bases, and 19 bases separated the two germline ends. The CDR3 nucleotides are TGTGCCAGCAGCCCACAGTCCCGGATGATTGATGGCTACACCTTC. The encoded protein is CASSPQSRMIDGYTF.

As DNA, the CDR3 is TGTGCCAGCAATCCGACTCGTAGCTCCTACAATGAGCAGTTCTTC. This encodes CASNPTRSSYNEQFF. The chain has TRBV6-5 and TRBJ2-1, with D unclear. This CDR3 spans 15 amino acids. V lost 7 bases and J 0 bases, leaving 13 bases between the germline ends. Germline lookup yields CDR1 MNHEY and CDR2 SVGAGI.

The V call is TRBV5-4, the J call TRBJ2-7, with D unclear. This CDR3 is 12 amino acids long. V was pared by 5 bases and J by 1 base, with 7 bases between. Germline V gene data show CDR1 as SGHNT and CDR2 as YYREEE (reference sequence). Here the CDR3 reads CASSTRSYEQYF. The CDR3, as DNA: TGTGCCAGCAGTACCAGGTCCTACGAGCAGTACTTC. Full variable domain (missing parts from reference TRBV5-4 and TRBJ2-7): ETGVTQSPTHLIKTRGQQVTLRCSSQSGHNTVSWYQQALGQGPQFIFQYYREEENGRGNFPPRFSGLQFPNYSSELNVNALELDDSALYLCASSTRSYEQYFGPGTRLTVT.

J is TRBJ1-5 and V is TRBV3-1 (or the pseudogene TRBV3-2), with 11 bases identical to TRBD1. J gave up 4 bases and V 5 bases, and 4 bases lay outside the gene matches. This CDR3 has 15 amino acids. Germline loops: CDR1 LGHDT, CDR2 YNNKEL (reference sequence). This CDR3 is CASSARDRGNQPQHF. The CDR3 DNA is TGTGCCAGCAGCGCCCGGGACAGGGGGAATCAGCCCCAGCATTTT.

This clone was observed once. Other DNA sequences in the sample encode the same CDR3. V gene TRBV19 combines with J gene TRBJ2-7; TRBD1 aligns across 9 bases. V was pared by 1 base and J by 2 bases, with 3 bases of the junction left unmatched. The CDR3 is 15 residues long. Germline loops: CDR1 LNHDA, CDR2 SQIVND (reference sequence). CDR3 loop: CASSIAGQGPYEQYF. Written as DNA, the CDR3 is TGTGCCAGTAGTATAGCGGGACAGGGCCCCTACGAGCAGTACTTC.

V is TRBV5-1 and J is TRBJ1-1; no reliable D call. The germline V gene has CDR1 SGHRS and CDR2 YFSETQ. This CDR3 contains 12 residues. V was clipped by 0 bases and J by 10 bases, with 10 bases between them. The CDR3 here is CASSLDPDSAFF. In nucleotides, the CDR3 is TGCGCCAGCAGCTTGGACCCAGACTCAGCTTTCTTT.

The chain links TRBV15 to TRBJ1-4, with no clear D. Trimming took 9 bases from V and 0 from J, leaving 14 bases between them. Germline lookup yields CDR1 LNHNV and CDR2 YYDKDF (reference sequence). This CDR3 region has 15 residues. The CDR3 coding sequence is TGTGCCACAACTGCAACGGTCGCAACTAATGAAAAACTGTTTTTT. This sequence encodes CATTATVATNEKLFF.

Of note for this clone: At the DNA level, this CDR3 is encoded by other sequences in the same sample as well. The chain joins TRBV5-1 to TRBJ1-5, with 7 bases that match TRBD1. The CDR3 runs to 15 residues. J lost 4 bases, V lost 0 bases, and 4 bases had no gene match. Germline V gene sequence: CDR1 SGHRS, CDR2 YFSETQ. The chain's CDR3 is CASSLGQGRNQPQHF. CDR3 DNA sequence: TGCGCCAGCAGCTTGGGACAGGGACGAAATCAGCCCCAGCATTTT.

This clone was picked up a small number of times. The V gene is TRBV6-5, the J gene TRBJ1-1, with 9 bases aligning to TRBD1. The germline V gene has CDR1 MNHEY and CDR2 SVGAGI. Unmatched junction bases numbered 4, after V lost 2 bases and J lost 0 bases. CDR3 length: 16 residues. The CDR3 region is CASSYPRQGVNTEAFF. CDR3 in DNA: TGTGCCAGCAGTTACCCTCGACAGGGGGTGAACACTGAAGCTTTCTTT.

The chain recombines TRBV12-2 with TRBJ2-7; TRBD2 is the table's D call, not checked against the DNA. TRBV12-2 is labeled a pseudogene. This CDR3 spans 17 amino acids. The CDR3: CASRPQPGLAGWYEQYF. CDR3 DNA: TGTGCAAGTCGCCCCCAACCGGGACTAGCGGGGTGGTACGAGCAGTACTTC.

Here the CDR3 reads CATSERDRAEQYF. CDR3 nucleotide sequence: TGTGCCACCAGTGAGCGCGACAGGGCCGAGCAGTACTTC. V is TRBV24-1 and J is TRBJ2-7, with TRBD1 matching 7 bases. CDR1 and CDR2 (germline): KGHDR, SFDVKD. CDR3 size: 13 residues. V shed 4 bases, J shed 6 bases, and the junction held 5 bases outside the gene matches.

V is TRBV2 and J is TRBJ2-5; TRBD2 might be the D (5 bases). The germline CDR1 and CDR2 sequences are SNHLY and FYNNEI. V shed 1 base and J shed 4 bases, with 7 bases lying between them. The CDR3 loop spans 13 amino acids. CDR3 bases: TGTGCCAGCAGTGAAGGAGGGAGAGAGACCCAGTACTTC. It yields the protein CASSEGGRETQYF. Full variable domain (remainder filled in from reference TRBV2 and TRBJ2-5): EPEVTQTPSHQVTQMGQEVILRCVPISNHLYFYWYRQILGQKVEFLVSFYNNEISEKSEIFDDQFSVERPDGSNFTLKIRSTKLEDSAMYFCASSEGGRETQYFGPGTRLLVL.